The 25 T cell receptor beta chains in this list originate from one sample, sequenced in a study of control samples from healthy donors and cancer patients. Here immunoSEQ multiplex PCR was the method, and the copy in TCRdb shows in-frame clones only, minus some. The sample holds about 89,000 clones, 85% to 90% seen once. The sequencing input was blood. Receptor source: a middle-aged woman in good health.

The V call is TRBV3-1 (or the pseudogene TRBV3-2), the J call TRBJ1-2; D possibly corresponds to TRBD1 (6 bases). Deletions cut 1 base from V and 5 bases from J, with 17 bases between. The CDR3 contains 16 residues. From germline, CDR1 is LGHDT and CDR2 YNNKEL (reference sequence). The CDR3 region has the DNA TGTGCCAGCAGCCAAGGTCCCGGGGGCCGCACATATGGCTACACCTTC. It encodes CASSQGPGGRTYGYTF.

V gene TRBV18 combines with J gene TRBJ2-5; no definite D call. The CDR3 loop spans 15 amino acids. Per germline, CDR1 KGHSH and CDR2 LQKENI. V was shortened by 6 bases and J by 1 base, with 15 bases between the two germline ends. The CDR3 loop reads CASSPAGWGQETQYF. The CDR3 DNA reads TGTGCCAGCTCCCCCGCAGGATGGGGCCAAGAGACCCAGTACTTC. Looking up the rest from reference TRBV18 and TRBJ2-5 gives the full variable domain: NAGVMQNPRHLVRRRGQEARLRCSPMKGHSHVYWYRQLPEEGLKFMVYLQKENIIDESGMPKERFSAEFPKEGPSILRIQQVVRGDSAAYFCASSPAGWGQETQYFGPGTRLLVL.

The rearrangement links TRBV5-4 to TRBJ2-5; the D gene is possibly TRBD2 (6 bases). The CDR3 runs to 15 residues. V was cut by 4 bases and J by 5 bases, with 18 bases left in between. The germline CDR1 and CDR2 sequences are SGHNT and YYREEE (reference sequence). Written as DNA, the CDR3 is TGTGCCAGCAGCCCCCAGGCGGGTGGGGGGGAGACCCAGTACTTC. Translation gives CASSPQAGGGETQYF.

The chain employs TRBV11-3 and TRBJ2-3, with a weak D call TRBD2 (7 bases). The V and J ends lost 4 bases and 5 bases respectively, with 13 bases between them. The CDR3 loop spans 14 amino acids. The germline V gene has CDR1 SGHNT and CDR2 YENEEA. CDR3 sequence reads: CASSSRGGEDTQYF. CDR3 nucleotide sequence: TGTGCCAGCAGCTCCAGGGGAGGGGAAGATACGCAGTATTTT.

The chain carries TRBV5-1 and TRBJ1-2; 7 positions agree with TRBD1. The CDR3 length is 14 residues. Germline CDR1 is SGHRS and CDR2 is YFSETQ. With 4 bases clipped from V and 1 base from J, the junction kept 4 bases outside the gene matches. CDR3 DNA sequence: TGCGCCAGCAGCCCCGGGACAGATAACTATGGCTACACCTTC. This encodes CASSPGTDNYGYTF. Supplemented by reference TRBV5-1 and TRBJ1-2, the full variable domain reads KAGVTQTPRYLIKTRGQQVTLSCSPISGHRSVSWYQQTPGQGLQFLFEYFSETQRNKGNFPGRFSGRQFSNSRSEMNVSTLELGDSALYLCASSPGTDNYGYTFGSGTRLTVV.

This clone showed up just a few times. The genes are TRBV6-2 or TRBV6-3 and TRBJ2-7, with a possible D match to TRBD2 (5 bases). Germline values: CDR1 MNHEY, CDR2 SVGEGT. CDR3 size: 15 residues. V shed 6 bases and J shed 2 bases, with 17 bases lying between them. The CDR3 spells CASSAPLRVTYEQYF. The CDR3 bases are TGTGCCAGCAGCGCCCCCTTGAGGGTTACCTACGAGCAGTACTTC.

The chain carries TRBV7-3 and TRBJ1-6; possibly TRBD1 for D (6 bases). The CDR3 length is 15 residues. Trimming took off 5 bases at V and 7 bases at J, with 15 bases between the two ends. Germline V gives CDR1 SGHTA, CDR2 FQGTGA. The CDR3 DNA reads TGTGCCAGCAGCCTACTACAGGGAGGGAATTCACCCCTCCACTTT. Translated: CASSLLQGGNSPLHF.

J is TRBJ2-5 and V is TRBV21-1; the table's D gene call, TRBD1, was not cross checked with the DNA. TRBV21-1 is marked as a pseudogene. There are 15 residues in the CDR3. The CDR3 DNA reads TGTGCCAGCAGCAAAGGGACAGGGGGCCGTGAGACCCAGTACTTC. This codes for CASSKGTGGRETQYF.

The chain uses TRBV18 and TRBJ1-1; TRBD1 might be the D (6 bases). The CDR3 has 15 amino acids. V was clipped by 3 bases and J by 4 bases, with 15 bases between them. Germline V CDR1 and CDR2: KGHSH, LQKENI. The CDR3 DNA follows: TGTGCCAGCTCACCGTGGGGGGGGCTGGGCACTGAAGCTTTCTTT. Encoded protein: CASSPWGGLGTEAFF.

V usage is TRBV6-5 and J usage is TRBJ1-1; D is possibly TRBD1 (5 bases). Germline lookup yields CDR1 MNHEY and CDR2 SVGAGI. The CDR3 totals 15 residues. Deletions cut 0 bases from V and 1 base from J, with 9 bases between. CDR3 sequence reads: CASSYSPGKNTEAFF. The DNA of the CDR3 is TGTGCCAGCAGTTACTCGCCAGGGAAGAACACTGAAGCTTTCTTT.

V and J are TRBV5-5 and TRBJ2-3, with unresolved D. There are 14 residues in the CDR3. Germline V lookup: CDR1 SGHKS, CDR2 YYEKEE (reference sequence). The V gene lost 1 base and the J gene lost 1 base, with 7 bases spanning the gap. CDR3 loop: CASSLYSRTDTQYF. The CDR3, as DNA: TGTGCCAGCAGCTTGTACTCCCGCACAGATACGCAGTATTTT.

The gene calls are TRBV7-2 and TRBJ2-3; the D is unclear. Trimming cost V 5 bases and J 2 bases, with 2 bases left between them. Germline values: CDR1 SGHTA, CDR2 FQGNSA. CDR3 length: 11 amino acids. The CDR3 DNA sequence: TGTGCCAGCAGCACCACAGATACGCAGTATTTT. Its translation is CASSTTDTQYF.

Only a few counts were recorded for this clone. The chain uses TRBV11-1 and TRBJ2-7; no firm D call. Trimming shortened V by 4 bases and J by 0 bases, and 13 bases separated the two germline ends. Per the germline V gene, CDR1 is SGHAT and CDR2 is FQDESV (reference sequence). There are 15 residues in the CDR3. The DNA of the CDR3 is TGTGCCAGCAGCTCGACTCCAACAAGCTCCTACGAGCAGTACTTC. Residues: CASSSTPTSSYEQYF.

In DNA form, the CDR3 reads TGTGCCAGCAGCTTAGAACTAGCGGGCCGAAGGAGAAACATTCAGTACTTC. This encodes CASSLELAGRRRNIQYF. The rearrangement uses TRBV7-2 and TRBJ2-4; 9 nucleotides align to TRBD2. This CDR3 comprises 17 residues. Per the germline V gene, CDR1 is SGHTA and CDR2 is FQGNSA. V lost 1 base to trimming and J lost 6 bases; unmatched junction nucleotides: 10.

This chain links TRBV3-1 (or the pseudogene TRBV3-2) with TRBJ2-3; 7 bases agree with TRBD2. The germline V gene has CDR1 LGHDT and CDR2 YNNKEL (reference sequence). This CDR3 is built from 15 residues. The trim removed 3 bases at V and 2 bases at J, leaving 5 bases unmatched. For the CDR3, the DNA is TGTGCCAGCAGCCAGCGGACTAGAGTCACAGATACGCAGTATTTT. Translation gives CASSQRTRVTDTQYF.

The chain links TRBV7-9 to TRBJ1-1, with D perhaps matching TRBD1 (6 bases). Per the germline V gene, CDR1 is SEHNR and CDR2 is FQNEAQ (reference sequence). V was shortened by 5 bases and J by 1 base, with 8 bases between the two germline ends. CDR3 length equals 13 residues. The CDR3 here is CASSRGGNTEAFF. CDR3 DNA sequence: TGTGCCAGCAGCAGAGGGGGGAACACTGAAGCTTTCTTT.

The rearrangement links TRBV5-1 to TRBJ2-5; the match to TRBD2 covers 12 bases. CDR3 length: 16 amino acids. Germline V gene data show CDR1 as SGHRS and CDR2 as YFSETQ. After removal of 5 bases from V and 5 bases from J, the junction contained 10 bases not matched to a gene. The CDR3 region is CASSMALAGGRETQYF. The CDR3 DNA reads as TGCGCCAGCAGTATGGCACTAGCGGGGGGTCGGGAGACCCAGTACTTC.

The table lists this clone with a count of one. In nucleotides, the CDR3 is TGCAGCGTGAGAAGAGGGAGAACTGAAGCTTTCTTT. Translated: CSVRRGRTEAFF. The chain carries TRBV29-1 and TRBJ1-1, with unresolved D. V was shortened by 6 bases and J by 5 bases, with 13 bases between the two germline ends. The CDR3 runs to 12 residues. Per germline, CDR1 SQVTM and CDR2 ANQGSEA.

The V call is TRBV5-1, the J call TRBJ1-3, with TRBD1 identical over 7 bases. The CDR3 runs to 20 residues. Germline-derived CDR1 and CDR2 are SGHRS and YFSETQ. The V gene end was trimmed by 5 bases and the J gene end by 0 bases; junction bases not matched to a gene: 20. The CDR3 coding sequence is TGCGCCAGCAGTTCGGCAGGGGGGGCAGGGAGCCTTACCTCTGGAAACACCATATATTTT. Its translation is CASSSAGGAGSLTSGNTIYF.

This clone showed up just a few times. J is TRBJ2-1 and V is TRBV4-1; D might be TRBD2 (7 bases). In germline, CDR1 is MGHRA, CDR2 YSYEKL. V gave up 1 base and J gave up 7 bases, with 17 bases separating them. This CDR3 has 16 residues. Here the CDR3 reads CASSQGWRGGSNEQFF. Here the CDR3 DNA reads TGCGCCAGCAGCCAAGGATGGAGGGGGGGCTCGAATGAGCAGTTCTTC.

V gene TRBV30 combines with J gene TRBJ2-2, with unresolved D. This CDR3 has 12 amino acids. Germline CDR1 reads GTSNPN; CDR2 reads SVGIG (reference sequence). V was clipped by 2 bases and J by 2 bases, with 3 bases between them. The CDR3 protein is CAWSKNTGELFF. CDR3 sequence (DNA): TGTGCCTGGAGTAAAAACACCGGGGAGCTGTTTTTT.

The chain has TRBV7-2 and TRBJ2-7; 8 positions match TRBD1. There are 15 residues in the CDR3. Germline V CDR1 and CDR2: SGHTA, FQGNSA. The V gene end was trimmed by 5 bases and the J gene end by 3 bases; junction bases not matched to a gene: 9. The CDR3 region is CASSPGGARFYEQYF. CDR3 bases: TGTGCCAGCAGCCCAGGGGGCGCGCGATTCTACGAGCAGTACTTC.

The rearrangement uses TRBV2 and TRBJ1-2, with a possible D match to TRBD1 (5 bases). Trimming pared 6 bases from V and 4 bases from J, leaving 12 bases between. The CDR3 runs 13 residues. Germline V gene data show CDR1 as SNHLY and CDR2 as FYNNEI. DNA for the CDR3: TGTGCCAGCAGGCCCAGGGACGGCTATGGCTACACCTTC. Its translation is CASRPRDGYGYTF. Looking up the rest from reference TRBV2 and TRBJ1-2 gives the full variable domain: EPEVTQTPSHQVTQMGQEVILRCVPISNHLYFYWYRQILGQKVEFLVSFYNNEISEKSEIFDDQFSVERPDGSNFTLKIRSTKLEDSAMYFCASRPRDGYGYTFGSGTRLTVV.

The chain has TRBV6-5 and TRBJ1-1, with 8 bases identical to TRBD1. This CDR3 has 14 amino acids. Per germline, CDR1 MNHEY and CDR2 SVGAGI. V lost 5 bases and J lost 7; bases outside the gene matches: 9. This CDR3 is CASSPEQGVSEAFF. The DNA of the CDR3 is TGTGCCAGCAGTCCTGAACAGGGGGTTAGTGAAGCTTTCTTT.

The chain carries TRBV4-1 and TRBJ1-4; 10 bases agree with TRBD1. The germline V gene encodes CDR1 MGHRA and CDR2 YSYEKL. The CDR3 consists of 17 residues. V was pared by 1 base and J by 10 bases, with 12 bases of the junction left unmatched. CDR3 residues: CASSQVRPRTGGRKLFF. CDR3 sequence (DNA): TGCGCCAGCAGCCAAGTGCGACCCAGGACAGGGGGTCGAAAACTGTTTTTT.